This entry features one T cell receptor beta chain sequence. What it binds is not known. The table came from immunoSEQ multiplex PCR; TCRdb's copy has only in-frame clones and leaves some out. The table has 40,000 to 50,000 clones, about three quarters seen once. The sample is drawn from a study of vaccination effects on CD4 cells after COVID-19. CD4+ T cell isolation took place after about 11 days of culture. Each participant received a vaccine that was either BNT162b2 or mRNA-1273, given as two doses. Germline assignment: CDR1 PRHDT and CDR2 FYEKMQ (reference sequence). This CDR3 comprises 12 residues. Germline trimming cut 5 bases from V and 11 bases from J; bases unmatched to any gene: 6.

The sample in question was CD4+ T cells from PBMCs cultured without peptide, obtained after COVID-19 vaccination. The receptor was isolated from a human donor who received a COVID-19 vaccine. The rearrangement uses TRBV13 and TRBJ1-1; TRBD1 aligns across 9 bases. CDR3 nucleotide sequence: TGTGCCAGCAGCCCACGGACAGGGGTGGCTTTCTTT. Amino acid sequence: CASSPRTGVAFF.